One and the same sample provided the 16 T cell receptor beta chains below, sequenced in a study of blood T cells in healthy people across ages. With a J-beta primer mix and a sample-barcoded 5' primer, a second PCR ran about 6 to 11 cycles. TCRdb ran MiXCR on the 5' RACE reads and lists one entry per CDR3 protein. The repertoire consists of 800,000 to 1,300,000 distinct CDR3 sequences, with around 27% occurring once and the leading ten covering around 0.75%. The same data also went into a second study, on T cells of mothers and their children.

Sequenced: blood. Every receptor here comes from a girl aged 2 to 10 in good health.

This clonotype was seen more than once but under ten times. In DNA, the CDR3 is TGTGCCAGCAGTTTATTCGGGGAAGGCATTCAGCCCCAGCATTTT. Its translation is CASSLFGEGIQPQHF. This chain joins TRBV12-3 or TRBV12-4 and TRBJ1-5, with D hard to call. Between the trimmed V and J ends, which lost 2 bases and 6 bases, there was a span of 14 bases. The CDR3 length is 15 residues.

The genes are TRBV2 and TRBJ1-5, with D uncertain. Trimming shortened V by 4 bases and J by 3 bases, and 10 bases separated the two germline ends. CDR3 size: 14 residues. The germline gives CDR1 SNHLY, CDR2 FYNNEI. The CDR3 nucleotides are TGTGCCAGCAGTGCTGACGGGTTCAATCAGCCCCAGCATTTT. It encodes CASSADGFNQPQHF.

V is TRBV7-3 and J is TRBJ2-1; tentatively, D is TRBD1 (6 bases). Germline CDR1 reads SGHTA; CDR2 reads FQGTGA. V dropped 5 bases and J dropped 2 bases, with 13 bases sitting between them. There are 15 residues in the CDR3. The CDR3 bases are TGTGCCAGCAGCACACCAGGGGTTCCCTACAATGAGCAGTTCTTC. It is translated as CASSTPGVPYNEQFF. Supplemented by reference TRBV7-3 and TRBJ2-1, the full variable domain reads GAGVSQTPSNKVTEKGKYVELRCDPISGHTALYWYRQSLGQGPEFLIYFQGTGAADDSGLPNDRFFAVRPEGSVSTLKIQRTERGDSAVYLCASSTPGVPYNEQFFGPGTRLTVL.

This clonotype was seen only a few times. The chain recombines TRBV7-6 with TRBJ2-1, with TRBD2 identical over 7 bases. The length of the CDR3 is 12 residues. Germline trimming cut 6 bases from V and 11 bases from J; bases unmatched to any gene: 7. The germline V gene has CDR1 SGHVS and CDR2 FNYEAQ. CDR3 sequence (DNA): TGTGCCAGCAGTTGGGGAGGGGATCAGCAGTTCTTC. It codes for CASSWGGDQQFF.

The chain uses TRBV20-1 and TRBJ2-5, with 9 bases identical to TRBD1. The better agreement between TRBJ2-7 and the DNA end casts doubt on the J call. This CDR3 has 15 amino acids. Per germline, CDR1 DFQATT and CDR2 SNEGSKA (reference sequence). CDR3 nucleotides: TGCAGTGCTAGAGATCCAACAGGGGGCGTCTTCGAGCAGTACTTC. Translating it yields CSARDPTGGVFEQYF.

This clonotype was picked up a small number of times. The chain links TRBV27 to TRBJ2-7; TRBD1 aligns across 7 bases. Germline V CDR1 and CDR2: MNHEY, SMNVEV (reference sequence). Trimming at V came to 5 bases and at J to 12 bases, leaving 10 bases not matched to a gene. The CDR3 runs 12 residues. CDR3 sequence reads: CASSAPTGPWYF. The CDR3 DNA reads TGTGCCAGCAGTGCGCCGACAGGGCCTTGGTACTTC.

V gene TRBV13 combines with J gene TRBJ2-3, with 7 bases aligning to TRBD1. V shed 5 bases and J 1 base; nucleotides not matched to a gene: 9. The CDR3 sequence is 16 residues long. Germline V CDR1 and CDR2: PRHDT, FYEKMQ (reference sequence). This CDR3 is CASSQILGTGTDTQYF. CDR3 DNA sequence: TGTGCCAGCAGCCAGATTCTCGGGACAGGCACAGATACGCAGTATTTT.

The gene calls are TRBV20-1 and TRBJ1-1; D remains ambiguous. This CDR3 contains 14 residues. Germline lookup yields CDR1 DFQATT and CDR2 SNEGSKA (reference sequence). V lost 1 base to trimming and J lost 1 base, with 10 bases between them. The CDR3: CSARGTRSNTEAFF. The CDR3 DNA follows: TGCAGTGCTAGAGGCACCAGGTCGAACACTGAAGCTTTCTTT.

The chain has TRBV4-1 and TRBJ2-4, with 10 bases lining up with TRBD2. The J call is doubtful: the DNA matches TRBJ2-7 better. CDR1 is MGHRA, CDR2 YSYEKL, per germline. The CDR3 loop spans 15 amino acids. The CDR3 sequence is CASSQGIAGGYEQYF. CDR3 in DNA: TGCGCCAGCAGCCAAGGAATAGCGGGGGGCTACGAGCAGTACTTC.

A few counts support this clonotype. J is TRBJ2-5 and V is TRBV28, with D tentatively TRBD1 (5 bases). Gene TRBJ2-1 matches the end of the DNA better, so the J call may be wrong. CDR1 is MDHEN, CDR2 SYDVKM, per germline. CDR3 size: 12 residues. The CDR3 region has the DNA TGTGCCAGCAGATTACAGGAGAATGAGCAGTTCTTC. Translated, it gives CASRLQENEQFF.

This clonotype was observed a handful of times. The chain couples TRBV28 to TRBJ2-2; D is ambiguous. Germline CDR1 and CDR2: MDHEN and SYDVKM. The germline V and J ends were trimmed by 5 bases and 0 bases, with 16 bases remaining between them. The CDR3 has 17 amino acids. CDR3 sequence reads: CASSLDRADTNTGELFF. DNA of the CDR3: TGTGCCAGCAGTCTCGATAGGGCAGACACGAACACCGGGGAGCTGTTTTTT.

This clonotype came up a few times. The J gene is TRBJ2-5, the V gene TRBV15, with unresolved D. The J call may be wrong; the DNA end is better matched by TRBJ2-7. Germline lookup yields CDR1 LNHNV and CDR2 YYDKDF (reference sequence). There are 15 residues in the CDR3. For the CDR3, the DNA is TGTGCCACCAGCACCGCACCCCCGAAGGCCTACGAGCAGTACTTC. Translating gives CATSTAPPKAYEQYF.

This clonotype has a handful of counts. The V gene is TRBV7-9, the J gene TRBJ2-7; 7 nucleotides align to TRBD1. Trimming took 5 bases from V and 0 from J; bases not matched to a gene: 7. The CDR3 covers 15 residues. Germline-derived CDR1 and CDR2 are SEHNR and FQNEAQ (reference sequence). CDR3 loop: CASSPPTGISYEQYF. The CDR3 region has the DNA TGTGCCAGCAGCCCACCGACAGGGATCTCCTACGAGCAGTACTTC.

The V and J genes are TRBV2 and TRBJ2-4; no reliable D call. This CDR3 has 14 residues. V dropped 7 bases and J dropped 1 base, with 11 bases sitting between them. Germline V gene lookup returns CDR1 SNHLY and CDR2 FYNNEI. The CDR3 reads CASMTDWAKNIQYF. CDR3 DNA: TGTGCCAGCATGACTGACTGGGCCAAAAACATTCAGTACTTC.

This chain joins TRBV7-3 and TRBJ1-1; a weak D match, TRBD1 (6 bases). The V and J ends lost 3 bases and 1 base respectively, with 27 bases between them. This CDR3 has 20 amino acids. CDR1 is SGHTA and CDR2 is FQGTGA in the germline V gene. The CDR3 protein is CASSFIRGDGNRDKNTEAFF. The CDR3 nucleotides read TGTGCCAGCAGCTTCATACGCGGTGACGGTAACAGGGACAAGAACACTGAAGCTTTCTTT.

This chain connects TRBV9 to TRBJ2-1; no firm D call. The length of the CDR3 is 14 residues. The germline V and J ends were trimmed by 4 bases and 5 bases, with 13 bases remaining between them. The germline V gene encodes CDR1 SGDLS and CDR2 YYNGEE. CDR3 residues: CASSPWSVDNEQFF. CDR3 bases: TGTGCCAGCAGCCCGTGGTCCGTCGACAATGAGCAGTTCTTC.